This note documents a single T cell receptor beta chain sequence. This CDR3 has 18 amino acids. Germline V gene lookup returns CDR1 GTSNPN and CDR2 SVGIG (reference sequence). The V end was cut by 0 bases, the J end by 2 bases, with 20 bases between. The data are from a study of blood T cell repertoires in COVID-19. Overall study context: The cDNA or gDNA used as material had been derived from T cells, B-cell-depleted T cells, or PBMCs.

Method: immunoSEQ multiplex PCR; TCRdb's copy keeps in-frame clones and lacks some. The sample consists of some 230,000 clones, roughly 80% of them appearing once. Cohort allocation depended upon clinical history that participants reported. This sequence originates from a woman aged 35 to 49 with acute COVID-19. This chain uses TRBV30 with TRBJ1-5; weak D call: TRBD1 (5 bases). The specimen was PBMCs or T cells enriched from blood (not recorded which). In nucleotides, the CDR3 is TGTGCCTGGAGTGTACGCGGGGCATCGGGGAGGCGCAATCAGCCCCAGCATTTT. Amino acid sequence: CAWSVRGASGRRNQPQHF. The complete variable domain, with remaining parts taken from reference TRBV30 and TRBJ1-5, reads SQTIHQWPATLVQPVGSPLSLECTVEGTSNPNLYWYRQAAGRGLQLLFYSVGIGQISSEVPQNLSASRPQDRQFILSSKKLLLSDSGFYLCAWSVRGASGRRNQPQHFGDGTRLSIL.